Below, 27 T cell receptor beta chains from the same sample are listed, as sequenced in a study of T cell responses to AZD1222 COVID-19 vaccine. The method was immunoSEQ multiplex PCR; TCRdb's version includes in-frame clones alone and lacks a portion of them. This table holds approximately 93,000 clones, approximately 89% found once. This sample comprised peripheral blood, obtained 28 days after the second AZD1222 dose. The receptor source for this set is an adult who received the AZD1222 COVID-19 vaccine.

J is TRBJ1-6 and V is TRBV5-1; D not resolved. Germline CDR1 SGHRS, CDR2 YFSETQ. V dropped 4 bases and J dropped 0 bases, with 11 bases sitting between them. The CDR3 contains 16 residues. CDR3 coding DNA: TGCGCCAGCAGCCCAGAAGTGAGCTCCTATAATTCACCCCTCCACTTT. This codes for CASSPEVSSYNSPLHF. Looking up the rest from reference TRBV5-1 and TRBJ1-6 gives the full variable domain: KAGVTQTPRYLIKTRGQQVTLSCSPISGHRSVSWYQQTPGQGLQFLFEYFSETQRNKGNFPGRFSGRQFSNSRSEMNVSTLELGDSALYLCASSPEVSSYNSPLHFGNGTRLTVT.

The chain recombines TRBV19 with TRBJ2-5; D is possibly TRBD2 (6 bases). Between the trimmed V and J ends, which lost 5 bases and 1 base, there was a span of 17 bases. The length of the CDR3 is 16 residues. Per the germline V gene, CDR1 is LNHDA and CDR2 is SQIVND (reference sequence). The CDR3 DNA sequence: TGTGCCAGTAGTTCCCTCGGGGGAGAGGGCCAAGAGACCCAGTACTTC. Its protein product is CASSSLGGEGQETQYF.

The chain couples TRBV6-1 to TRBJ2-5; 12 bases match TRBD2. Germline CDR1 MNHNS, CDR2 SASEGT. This CDR3 is built from 18 residues. The junction had 9 bases not matched to a gene; V was cut back by 4 bases and J by 0 bases. As DNA, the CDR3 is TGTGCCAGCAGTGTGACACTAGCGGGGGGCCACAACCAAGAGACCCAGTACTTC. Residues: CASSVTLAGGHNQETQYF.

The rearrangement uses TRBV15 and TRBJ1-3; D not resolved. Germline V gene data show CDR1 as LNHNV and CDR2 as YYDKDF (reference sequence). V was cut by 3 bases and J by 0 bases, with 6 bases left in between. CDR3 size: 14 residues. In nucleotides, the CDR3 is TGTGCCACCAGCAGTCTTATCTCTGGAAACACCATATATTTT. It yields the protein CATSSLISGNTIYF. The whole variable domain, filled in from reference TRBV15 and TRBJ1-3, reads DAMVIQNPRYQVTQFGKPVTLSCSQTLNHNVMYWYQQKSSQAPKLLFHYYDKDFNNEADTPDNFQSRRPNTSFCFLDIRSPGLGDTAMYLCATSSLISGNTIYFGEGSWLTVV.

The rearrangement links TRBV3-1 (or the pseudogene TRBV3-2) to TRBJ2-7; TRBD2 agrees at 11 bases. Germline V gives CDR1 LGHDT, CDR2 YNNKEL (reference sequence). The CDR3 is 17 residues long. The junction had 10 bases not matched to a gene; V was cut back by 4 bases and J by 2 bases. CDR3 region: CASSPIAGGEKAYEQYF. The CDR3 region has the DNA TGTGCCAGCAGCCCCATAGCGGGGGGGGAAAAGGCCTACGAGCAGTACTTC.

V and J are TRBV3-1 (or the pseudogene TRBV3-2) and TRBJ1-5, with D unclear. The CDR3 sequence is 13 residues long. V was trimmed by 0 bases and J by 9 bases, leaving 9 bases between them. Germline CDR1 is LGHDT and CDR2 is YNNKEL (reference sequence). In DNA, the CDR3 is TGTGCCAGCAGCCAAGATCGCCTCCTGCCCCAGCATTTT. Its translation is CASSQDRLLPQHF.

The chain couples TRBV6-5 to TRBJ1-6; the D is unclear. Between the trimmed V and J ends, which lost 2 bases and 5 bases, there was a span of 10 bases. Germline CDR1 and CDR2: MNHEY and SVGAGI. This CDR3 spans 15 amino acids. CDR3 bases: TGTGCCAGCAGTTACCTCCTCATGGATAATTCACCCCTCCACTTT. Protein sequence: CASSYLLMDNSPLHF.

Only a few counts were recorded for this clone. The chain uses TRBV27 and TRBJ1-2; the match to TRBD1 covers 12 bases. CDR3 length: 14 residues. The germline V gene has CDR1 MNHEY and CDR2 SMNVEV (reference sequence). Trimming took 5 bases from V and 6 from J; bases not matched to a gene: 4. In DNA form, the CDR3 reads TGTGCCAGCAGTCGGGACAGGGGGCGAAATGGCTACACCTTC. It encodes CASSRDRGRNGYTF.

The chain carries TRBV24-1 and TRBJ1-2, with no clear D. The CDR3 is 13 residues long. V lost 5 bases to trimming and J lost 8 bases, with 14 bases between them. Germline V lookup: CDR1 KGHDR, CDR2 SFDVKD. The chain's CDR3 is CATSVPGGQGYTF. In nucleotides, the CDR3 is TGTGCCACCAGTGTGCCGGGAGGTCAAGGCTACACCTTC.

This sequence joins TRBV6-1 and TRBJ2-1; D is uncertain. This CDR3 spans 14 amino acids. Germline values: CDR1 MNHNS, CDR2 SASEGT. The V end lost 2 bases, the J end lost 7 bases, and 12 bases lay between the germline ends. DNA of the CDR3: TGTGCCAGCAGTGAATTGGCTCTCCTGAATGAGCAGTTCTTC. It specifies CASSELALLNEQFF.

The J gene is TRBJ2-3, the V gene TRBV6-9; possible D gene TRBD2, 6 bases. This CDR3 spans 17 amino acids. V gave up 0 bases and J gave up 0 bases, with 13 bases separating them. Germline V gene sequence: CDR1 MNHGY, CDR2 SVAAGI. DNA for the CDR3: TGTGCCAGCAGTTATTCGATGGGAGGTAATAGCACAGATACGCAGTATTTT. This gives the protein CASSYSMGGNSTDTQYF.

The rearrangement uses TRBV6-5 and TRBJ2-1, with 7 bases that match TRBD1. CDR1 is MNHEY, CDR2 SVGAGI, per germline. The ends lost 4 bases at V and 5 bases at J; junction bases unmatched: 8. The CDR3 runs 15 residues. CDR3 DNA: TGTGCCAGCAGTTCGCCGGGACAGTCCAACAATGAGCAGTTCTTC. Amino acid sequence: CASSSPGQSNNEQFF.

By share, this clone counts as medium-sized (0.01 to 0.1%). The chain carries TRBV3-1 (or the pseudogene TRBV3-2) and TRBJ1-2, with 9 bases fitting TRBD1. The V segment lost 5 bases and the J segment 10 bases; nucleotides outside the gene matches: 8. This CDR3 has 13 amino acids. From germline, CDR1 is LGHDT and CDR2 YNNKEL (reference sequence). CDR3 sequence (DNA): TGTGCCAGCAGCTCACGAGGACAGGGGACCTACACCTTC. It codes for CASSSRGQGTYTF.

The V call is TRBV25-1, the J call TRBJ1-2; D is ambiguous. Trimming left V 5 bases short and J 3 bases short, with 10 bases between. Germline V gene lookup returns CDR1 MGHDK and CDR2 SYGVNS. This CDR3 is 13 amino acids long. The CDR3 nucleotides are TGTGCCAGCAGTCGACAAGACCACTATGGCTACACCTTC. As protein: CASSRQDHYGYTF.

The chain recombines TRBV14 with TRBJ1-1; 7 nucleotides align to TRBD1. The germline CDR1 and CDR2 sequences are SGHDN and FVKESK. The CDR3 runs to 11 residues. The J segment lost 8 bases and the V segment lost 4 bases, leaving 1 base of the junction unmatched. The CDR3 region has the DNA TGTGCCAGCAGCCTGGGACAGGAAGCTTTCTTT. Amino acids: CASSLGQEAFF.

The V gene is TRBV15, the J gene TRBJ1-5; 8 bases map to TRBD1. V lost 0 bases and J lost 3; bases outside the gene matches: 10. Germline values: CDR1 LNHNV, CDR2 YYDKDF (reference sequence). The CDR3 length is 18 residues. The CDR3 spells CATSRDPNDRGNNQPQHF. The CDR3 nucleotides read TGTGCCACCAGCAGAGATCCCAATGACAGGGGAAACAATCAGCCCCAGCATTTT.

CDR3 sequence (DNA): TGTGCCAGCAGCTTGGACGGTCCCGCTTTCTTT. Encoded protein: CASSLDGPAFF. The chain employs TRBV5-4 and TRBJ1-1; D ambiguous. Germline V gene sequence: CDR1 SGHNT, CDR2 YYREEE (reference sequence). This CDR3 has 11 residues. The germline V and J ends were trimmed by 0 bases and 11 bases, with 8 bases remaining between them.

The chain uses TRBV27 and TRBJ2-7, with TRBD1 matching 9 bases. The CDR3 consists of 16 residues. Germline V gives CDR1 MNHEY, CDR2 SMNVEV (reference sequence). Unmatched junction bases numbered 13, after V lost 6 bases and J lost 4 bases. This CDR3 is CASRLKDRGEEYEQYF. CDR3 nucleotides: TGTGCCAGCAGACTTAAGGACAGGGGCGAGGAGTACGAGCAGTACTTC.

The chain is built from TRBV5-4 and TRBJ1-4; D not certain. V was clipped by 3 bases and J by 4 bases, with 4 bases between them. CDR1 and CDR2 (germline): SGHNT, YYREEE (reference sequence). The CDR3 contains 12 residues. CDR3 region: CASSSVNEKLFF. In nucleotides, the CDR3 is TGTGCCAGCAGCTCGGTTAATGAAAAACTGTTTTTT.

This sequence joins TRBV6-1 and TRBJ1-6; D remains ambiguous. Trimming pared 3 bases from V and 6 bases from J, leaving 9 bases between. The CDR3 loop spans 14 amino acids. CDR1 and CDR2 from the germline V gene are MNHNS and SASEGT. The CDR3 loop is CASSEAGINSPLHF. For the CDR3, the DNA is TGTGCCAGCAGTGAGGCTGGGATTAATTCACCCCTCCACTTT.

The CDR3 nucleotides read TGCGCCAGCAGCTTGCCTCAGGCCTACGAGCAGTACTTC. Translating gives CASSLPQAYEQYF. J is TRBJ2-7 and V is TRBV5-1; no reliable D call. The V end lost 1 base, the J end lost 2 bases, and 7 bases lay between the germline ends. The CDR3 totals 13 residues. CDR1 is SGHRS and CDR2 is YFSETQ in the germline V gene. Full variable domain (outside the CDR3, taken from reference TRBV5-1 and TRBJ2-7): KAGVTQTPRYLIKTRGQQVTLSCSPISGHRSVSWYQQTPGQGLQFLFEYFSETQRNKGNFPGRFSGRQFSNSRSEMNVSTLELGDSALYLCASSLPQAYEQYFGPGTRLTVT.

The chain is built from TRBV28 and TRBJ1-2; 8 bases are shared with TRBD1. This CDR3 is built from 16 residues. Germline trimming cut 1 base from V and 1 base from J; bases unmatched to any gene: 5. Germline V gives CDR1 MDHEN, CDR2 SYDVKM. The CDR3 DNA sequence: TGTGCCAGCAGTTTATACAAGGACAGGGTTAACTATGGCTACACCTTC. This encodes CASSLYKDRVNYGYTF.

The V and J genes are TRBV3-1 (or the pseudogene TRBV3-2) and TRBJ2-3, with TRBD2 matching 11 bases. This CDR3 spans 16 amino acids. Germline V gene sequence: CDR1 LGHDT, CDR2 YNNKEL (reference sequence). After removal of 0 bases from V and 4 bases from J, the junction contained 3 bases not matched to a gene. CDR3 region: CASSQDGSGGADTQYF. The CDR3 coding sequence is TGTGCCAGCAGCCAAGACGGTAGCGGGGGGGCAGATACGCAGTATTTT.

The rearrangement links TRBV7-8 to TRBJ1-3; TRBD1 is a possible D gene (6 bases). Trimming took off 5 bases at V and 5 bases at J, with 19 bases between the two ends. CDR1 is SGHVS, CDR2 FQNEAQ, per germline. The CDR3 sequence is 16 residues long. The CDR3 DNA reads as TGTGCCAGCAGCCCCAGCGGGACACGAACTCGAAACACCATATATTTT. This codes for CASSPSGTRTRNTIYF.

This chain connects TRBV6-5 to TRBJ2-5; tentative D call: TRBD1 (5 bases). V was pared by 2 bases and J by 4 bases, with 11 bases between. This CDR3 has 14 residues. Germline assignment: CDR1 MNHEY and CDR2 SVGAGI. CDR3 sequence: CASSYGQGRETQYF. In DNA, the CDR3 is TGTGCCAGCAGTTACGGGCAGGGCCGAGAGACCCAGTACTTC.

The genes are TRBV25-1 and TRBJ2-7; D remains unclear. The V end lost 5 bases, the J end lost 3 bases, and 5 bases lay between the germline ends. The CDR3 spans 11 residues. Germline V gives CDR1 MGHDK, CDR2 SYGVNS. CDR3: CASSQGYEQYF. As DNA, the CDR3 is TGTGCCAGCAGTCAAGGCTACGAGCAGTACTTC.

The chain joins TRBV6-1 to TRBJ1-3; D is undetermined. This CDR3 comprises 16 residues. Germline CDR1 and CDR2: MNHNS and SASEGT. Trimming shortened V by 2 bases and J by 4 bases, and 15 bases separated the two germline ends. The CDR3 here is CASSEISGRLGNTIYF. The DNA of the CDR3 is TGTGCCAGCAGTGAAATTTCGGGCAGATTAGGAAACACCATATATTTT.